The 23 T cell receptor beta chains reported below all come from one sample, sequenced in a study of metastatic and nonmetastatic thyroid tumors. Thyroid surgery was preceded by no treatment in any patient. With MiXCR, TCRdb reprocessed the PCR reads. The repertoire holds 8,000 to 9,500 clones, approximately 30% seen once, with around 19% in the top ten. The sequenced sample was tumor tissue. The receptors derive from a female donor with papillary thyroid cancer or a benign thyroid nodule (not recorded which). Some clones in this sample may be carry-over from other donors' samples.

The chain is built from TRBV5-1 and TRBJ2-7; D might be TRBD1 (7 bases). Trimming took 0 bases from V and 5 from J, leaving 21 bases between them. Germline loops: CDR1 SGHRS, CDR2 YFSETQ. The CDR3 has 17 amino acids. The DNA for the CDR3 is TGCGCCAGCAGCTTGGATCCAGGGGGGTTTAGAGACGACGAGCAGTACTTC. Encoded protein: CASSLDPGGFRDDEQYF. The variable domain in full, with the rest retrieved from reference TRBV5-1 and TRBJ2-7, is KAGVTQTPRYLIKTRGQQVTLSCSPISGHRSVSWYQQTPGQGLQFLFEYFSETQRNKGNFPGRFSGRQFSNSRSEMNVSTLELGDSALYLCASSLDPGGFRDDEQYFGPGTRLTVT.

As DNA, the CDR3 is TGCAGTGCTAAGACTAGCGCTTTCACAGATACGCAGTATTTT. Translation gives CSAKTSAFTDTQYF. The chain joins TRBV20-1 to TRBJ2-3; 8 positions agree with TRBD2. CDR1 and CDR2 (germline): DFQATT, SNEGSKA (reference sequence). V lost 4 bases, J lost 2 bases, and 5 bases stayed unmatched. This CDR3 spans 14 amino acids.

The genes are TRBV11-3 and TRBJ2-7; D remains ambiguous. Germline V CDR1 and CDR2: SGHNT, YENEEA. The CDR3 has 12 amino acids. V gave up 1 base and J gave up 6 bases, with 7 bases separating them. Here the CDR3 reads CASSLVPVEQYF. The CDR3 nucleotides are TGTGCCAGCAGCTTAGTTCCGGTCGAGCAGTACTTC.

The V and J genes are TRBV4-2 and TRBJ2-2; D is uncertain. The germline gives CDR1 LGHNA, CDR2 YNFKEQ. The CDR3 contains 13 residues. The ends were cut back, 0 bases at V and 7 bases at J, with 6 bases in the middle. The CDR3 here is CASSQEAIGELFF. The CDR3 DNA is TGTGCCAGCAGCCAAGAAGCGATCGGGGAGCTGTTTTTT.

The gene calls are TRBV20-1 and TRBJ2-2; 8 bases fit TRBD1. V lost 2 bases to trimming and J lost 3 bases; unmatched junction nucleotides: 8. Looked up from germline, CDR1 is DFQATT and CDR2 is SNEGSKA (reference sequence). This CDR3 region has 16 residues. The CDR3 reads CSARNTDRGDTGELFF. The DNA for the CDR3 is TGCAGTGCTAGAAATACCGACAGGGGCGACACCGGGGAGCTGTTTTTT.

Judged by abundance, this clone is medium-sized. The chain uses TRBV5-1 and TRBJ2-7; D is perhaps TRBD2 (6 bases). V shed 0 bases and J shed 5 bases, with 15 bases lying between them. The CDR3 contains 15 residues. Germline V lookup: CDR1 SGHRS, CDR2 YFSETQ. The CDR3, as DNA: TGCGCCAGCAGCTTGGGGTCGGGGGTTGTGGACGAGCAGTACTTC. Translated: CASSLGSGVVDEQYF. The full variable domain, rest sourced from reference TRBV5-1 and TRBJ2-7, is KAGVTQTPRYLIKTRGQQVTLSCSPISGHRSVSWYQQTPGQGLQFLFEYFSETQRNKGNFPGRFSGRQFSNSRSEMNVSTLELGDSALYLCASSLGSGVVDEQYFGPGTRLTVT.

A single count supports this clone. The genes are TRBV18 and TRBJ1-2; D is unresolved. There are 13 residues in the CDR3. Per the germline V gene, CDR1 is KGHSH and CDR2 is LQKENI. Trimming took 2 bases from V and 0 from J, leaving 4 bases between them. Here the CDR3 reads CASSPGTNYGYTF. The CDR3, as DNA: TGTGCCAGCTCACCAGGGACTAACTATGGCTACACCTTC.

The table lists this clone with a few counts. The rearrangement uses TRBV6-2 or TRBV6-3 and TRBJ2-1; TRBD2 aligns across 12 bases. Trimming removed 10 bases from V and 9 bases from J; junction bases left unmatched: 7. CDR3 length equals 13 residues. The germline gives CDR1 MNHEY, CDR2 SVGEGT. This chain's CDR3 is CATRLAGVSEQFF. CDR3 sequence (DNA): TGTGCCACCAGACTAGCGGGAGTTAGTGAGCAGTTCTTC.

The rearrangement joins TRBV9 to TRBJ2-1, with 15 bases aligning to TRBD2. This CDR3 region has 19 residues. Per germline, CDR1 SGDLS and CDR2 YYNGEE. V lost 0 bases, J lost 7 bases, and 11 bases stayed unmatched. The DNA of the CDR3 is TGTGCCAGCAGCGTAGCTAAGGGGACTAGCGGGAGGTCGATTAATGAGCAGTTCTTC. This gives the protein CASSVAKGTSGRSINEQFF.

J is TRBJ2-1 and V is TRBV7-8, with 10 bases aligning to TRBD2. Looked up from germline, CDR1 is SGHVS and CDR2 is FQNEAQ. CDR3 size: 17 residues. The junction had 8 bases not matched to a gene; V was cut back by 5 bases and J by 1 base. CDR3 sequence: CASSPSTSGKSYNEQFF. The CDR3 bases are TGTGCCAGCAGCCCTAGTACTAGCGGGAAATCCTACAATGAGCAGTTCTTC.

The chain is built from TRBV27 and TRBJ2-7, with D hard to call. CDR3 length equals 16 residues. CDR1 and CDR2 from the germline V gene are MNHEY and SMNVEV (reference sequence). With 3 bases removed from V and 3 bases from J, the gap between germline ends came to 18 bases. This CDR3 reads CASSFSQAVADYEQYF. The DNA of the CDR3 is TGTGCCAGCAGTTTTAGTCAGGCCGTCGCGGACTACGAGCAGTACTTC.

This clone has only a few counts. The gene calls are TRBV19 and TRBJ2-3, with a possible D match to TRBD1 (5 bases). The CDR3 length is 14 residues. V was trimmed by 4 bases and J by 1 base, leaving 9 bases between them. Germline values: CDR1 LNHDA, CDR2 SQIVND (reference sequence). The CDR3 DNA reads TGTGCCAGTAGTAATGGACACGGCACAGATACGCAGTATTTT. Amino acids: CASSNGHGTDTQYF.

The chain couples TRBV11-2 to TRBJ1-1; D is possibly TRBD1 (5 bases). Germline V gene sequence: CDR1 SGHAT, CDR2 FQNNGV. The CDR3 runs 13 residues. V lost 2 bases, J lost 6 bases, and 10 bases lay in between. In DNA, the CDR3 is TGTGCCAGCAGCTTATTACGGGGCTCTGAAGCTTTCTTT. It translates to CASSLLRGSEAFF.

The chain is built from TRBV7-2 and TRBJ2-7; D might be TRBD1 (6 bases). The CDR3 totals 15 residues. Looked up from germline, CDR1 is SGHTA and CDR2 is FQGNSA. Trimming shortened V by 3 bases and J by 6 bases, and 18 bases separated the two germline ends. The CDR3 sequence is CASSFRGQPFTEQYF. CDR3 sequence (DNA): TGTGCCAGCAGCTTTCGTGGACAGCCCTTTACCGAGCAGTACTTC.

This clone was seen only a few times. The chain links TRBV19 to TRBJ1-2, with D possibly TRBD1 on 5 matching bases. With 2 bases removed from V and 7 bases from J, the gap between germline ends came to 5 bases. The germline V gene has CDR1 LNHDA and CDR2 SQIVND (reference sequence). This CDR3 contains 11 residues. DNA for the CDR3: TGTGCCAGTAGTATACAGGGTGGCTACACCTTC. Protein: CASSIQGGYTF.

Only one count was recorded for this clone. The CDR3 loop is CASTSEGSIQYF. Here the CDR3 DNA reads TGTGCCAGCACTTCGGAGGGGAGCATTCAGTACTTC. This chain joins TRBV28 and TRBJ2-4; D perhaps matches TRBD2 (6 bases). The length of the CDR3 is 12 residues. Germline CDR1 and CDR2: MDHEN and SYDVKM. V lost 7 bases and J 9 bases, leaving 13 bases between the germline ends.

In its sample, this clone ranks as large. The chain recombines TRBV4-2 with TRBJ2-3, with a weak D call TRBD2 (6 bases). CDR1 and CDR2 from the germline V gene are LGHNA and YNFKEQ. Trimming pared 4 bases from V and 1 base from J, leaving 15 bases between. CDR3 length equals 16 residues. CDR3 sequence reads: CASSPGTSRGTDTQYF. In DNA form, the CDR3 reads TGTGCCAGCAGCCCTGGGACTTCGAGGGGCACAGATACGCAGTATTTT.

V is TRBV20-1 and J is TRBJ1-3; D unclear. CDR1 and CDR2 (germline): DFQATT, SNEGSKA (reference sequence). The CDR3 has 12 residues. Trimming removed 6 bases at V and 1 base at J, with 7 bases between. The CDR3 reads CSAPGSGNTIYF. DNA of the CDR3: TGCAGTGCCCCGGGGTCTGGAAACACCATATATTTT.

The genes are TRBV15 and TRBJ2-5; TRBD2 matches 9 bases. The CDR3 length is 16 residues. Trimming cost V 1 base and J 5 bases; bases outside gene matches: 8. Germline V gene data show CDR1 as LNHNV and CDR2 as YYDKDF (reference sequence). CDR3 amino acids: CATSRGGGRAGETQYF. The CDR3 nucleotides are TGTGCCACCAGCAGAGGAGGCGGGAGGGCCGGGGAGACCCAGTACTTC.

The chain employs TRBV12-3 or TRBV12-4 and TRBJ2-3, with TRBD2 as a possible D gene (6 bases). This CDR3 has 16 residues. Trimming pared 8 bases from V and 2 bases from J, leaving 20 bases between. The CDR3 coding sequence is TGTGCCAGCGATGCGGGGAAGCGAGGGAACACAGATACGCAGTATTTT. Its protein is CASDAGKRGNTDTQYF.

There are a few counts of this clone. This chain's CDR3 is CASSSGPWYEQYF. CDR3 coding DNA: TGTGCCAGCAGCTCCGGCCCTTGGTACGAGCAGTACTTC. The genes are TRBV9 and TRBJ2-7; D call uncertain. Germline values: CDR1 SGDLS, CDR2 YYNGEE. The CDR3 contains 13 residues. The germline V and J ends were trimmed by 4 bases and 4 bases, with 12 bases remaining between them.

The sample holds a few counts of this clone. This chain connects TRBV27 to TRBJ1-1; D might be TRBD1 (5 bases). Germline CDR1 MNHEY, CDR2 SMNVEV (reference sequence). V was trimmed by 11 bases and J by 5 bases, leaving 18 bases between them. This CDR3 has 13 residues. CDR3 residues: CAGSSSGRTEAFF. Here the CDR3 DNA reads TGTGCCGGTTCGTCCTCAGGGAGGACTGAAGCTTTCTTT.

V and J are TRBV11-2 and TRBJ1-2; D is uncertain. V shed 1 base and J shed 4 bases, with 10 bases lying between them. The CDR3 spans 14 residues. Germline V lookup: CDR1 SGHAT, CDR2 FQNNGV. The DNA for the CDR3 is TGTGCCAGCAGCTTAGCTTTGGACCGCTATGGCTACACCTTC. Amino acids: CASSLALDRYGYTF.